The 18 T cell receptor beta chains listed next were all sequenced from one sample in a study of early T cells in non-severe SARS-CoV-2 infection. TCRdb re-analysed the 5' RACE reads in MiXCR, keeping a single row per CDR3 protein. The sample gives some 71,000 distinct CDR3 sequences, 12% of which show up once; approximately 6.4% is in the top ten. Source material: whole blood. All receptors derive from an adult who was a healthcare worker with PCR-confirmed SARS-CoV-2 infection or an uninfected control (not recorded which).

Of note for this clonotype: This may be a read error: a much more frequent sequence differs by one nucleotide. The chain is built from TRBV11-2 and TRBJ2-7; TRBD2 aligns across 11 bases. V trimming: 5 bases; J trimming: 3 bases; junction bases outside the gene matches: 9. The CDR3 consists of 16 residues. Germline assignment: CDR1 SGHAT and CDR2 FQNNGV. The CDR3 is CASSHLGSGGDYEQYF. Here the CDR3 DNA reads TGTGCCAGCAGCCACCTTGGTAGCGGGGGGGACTACGAGCAGTACTTC. Complete variable domain (other parts from reference TRBV11-2 and TRBJ2-7): EAGVAQSPRYKIIEKRQSVAFWCNPISGHATLYWYQQILGQGPKLLIQFQNNGVVDDSQLPKDRFSAERLKGVDSTLKIQPAKLEDSAVYLCASSHLGSGGDYEQYFGPGTRLTVT.

The table lists this clonotype with a few counts. The rearrangement uses TRBV9 and TRBJ2-5; D is uncertain. The CDR3 is 14 amino acids. Germline lookup yields CDR1 SGDLS and CDR2 YYNGEE. Deletions cut 0 bases from V and 4 bases from J, with 10 bases between. The CDR3 region is CASSVDGYPETQYF. CDR3 bases: TGTGCCAGCAGCGTAGATGGCTATCCAGAGACCCAGTACTTC.

This clonotype was counted a few times. The V gene is TRBV20-1, the J gene TRBJ2-3; D gene ambiguous. The germline CDR1 and CDR2 sequences are DFQATT and SNEGSKA (reference sequence). V was pared by 6 bases and J by 0 bases, with 16 bases between. There are 15 residues in the CDR3. The CDR3 sequence is CSALRLSTSTDTQYF. The CDR3 DNA follows: TGCAGTGCGCTCCGATTAAGTACTAGCACAGATACGCAGTATTTT.

This clonotype was observed a few times. In DNA, the CDR3 is TGTGCCACCAGCCGCGGCTACGAGCAGTACTTC. It yields the protein CATSRGYEQYF. The chain is built from TRBV15 and TRBJ2-7; D not resolved. The CDR3 sequence is 11 residues long. In germline, CDR1 is LNHNV, CDR2 YYDKDF (reference sequence). Between the trimmed V and J ends, which lost 5 bases and 3 bases, there was a span of 5 bases.

This clonotype was seen many times. The genes are TRBV13 and TRBJ2-2; no clear D gene. The CDR3 runs to 15 residues. Between the trimmed V and J ends, which lost 0 bases and 0 bases, there was a span of 5 bases. In germline, CDR1 is PRHDT, CDR2 FYEKMQ (reference sequence). As DNA, the CDR3 is TGTGCCAGCAGCTTAGGGCAAACGAACACCGGGGAGCTGTTTTTT. It codes for CASSLGQTNTGELFF.

This clonotype was seen only a few times. The genes are TRBV27 and TRBJ1-2, with D unclear. Germline V gene sequence: CDR1 MNHEY, CDR2 SMNVEV (reference sequence). The CDR3 consists of 13 residues. Trimming left V 3 bases short and J 2 bases short, with 7 bases between. The CDR3 spells CASSFGKNYGYTF. CDR3 DNA: TGTGCCAGCAGTTTCGGAAAGAACTATGGCTACACCTTC.

This clonotype was seen at least ten times. The CDR3 bases are TGTGCCAGCAGGGGGGACAGTTACAATGAGCAGTTCTTC. Protein product: CASRGDSYNEQFF. This rearrangement joins TRBV2 to TRBJ2-1, with 7 nucleotides matching TRBD1. The CDR3 covers 13 residues. The germline gives CDR1 SNHLY, CDR2 FYNNEI. The V gene end was trimmed by 6 bases and the J gene end by 4 bases; junction bases not matched to a gene: 3.

In this sample, this clonotype turned up many times. This rearrangement joins TRBV7-2 to TRBJ2-2, with D maybe TRBD2 (5 bases). This CDR3 is built from 14 residues. V lost 6 bases and J 5 bases, leaving 13 bases between the germline ends. Germline assignment: CDR1 SGHTA and CDR2 FQGNSA. Here the CDR3 reads CASRLDFRTGELFF. CDR3 DNA: TGTGCCAGCAGATTGGACTTCCGGACCGGGGAGCTGTTTTTT.

The J gene is TRBJ2-3, the V gene TRBV12-3 or TRBV12-4, with D unclear. Trimming stripped 5 bases from V and 0 bases from J, with 6 bases between. This CDR3 region has 13 residues. The CDR3 sequence: CASSHLSTDTQYF. The CDR3 DNA is TGTGCCAGCAGTCATTTGAGCACAGATACGCAGTATTTT.

This clonotype was seen many times. This sequence joins TRBV20-1 and TRBJ2-1, with 9 bases matching TRBD2. V dropped 3 bases and J dropped 6; count of bases not matched to a gene: 9. This CDR3 is built from 15 residues. CDR1 is DFQATT, CDR2 SNEGSKA, per germline (reference sequence). CDR3 sequence reads: CSASLSGGQTNEQFF. In nucleotides, the CDR3 is TGCAGTGCTAGTCTTAGCGGGGGACAAACCAATGAGCAGTTCTTC.

This clonotype was found many times. The chain has TRBV7-2 and TRBJ2-1, with 10 bases aligning to TRBD1. J gave up 2 bases and V 3 bases, and 10 bases lay outside the gene matches. The CDR3 loop spans 18 amino acids. In germline, CDR1 is SGHTA, CDR2 FQGNSA. The DNA of the CDR3 is TGTGCCAGCAGCTTGACAGGGGGCGGCCTTCGGGCCTACAATGAGCAGTTCTTC. Translating it yields CASSLTGGGLRAYNEQFF.

In this sample, this clonotype turned up many times. V and J are TRBV12-3 or TRBV12-4 and TRBJ1-3; TRBD1 matches 10 bases. V was clipped by 6 bases and J by 16 bases; unmatched bases: 9. The CDR3 runs 12 residues. The CDR3 bases are TGTGCCAGCAGCCCCGGGACAGGGGTTTTGTATTTT. It is translated as CASSPGTGVLYF.

This clonotype turned up a few times. The chain combines TRBV19 with TRBJ2-5, with D perhaps given as TRBD1 or TRBD2 (5 bases each). V was pared by 6 bases and J by 5 bases, with 13 bases between. The V gene's germline CDR1 is LNHDA and CDR2 SQIVND (reference sequence). The CDR3 totals 13 residues. The DNA for the CDR3 is TGTGCCAGTAGCCCGGGGCAGCGGGAGACCCAGTACTTC. As protein: CASSPGQRETQYF.

In this sample, this clonotype turned up a few times. The chain carries TRBV14 and TRBJ1-4; D unclear. This CDR3 contains 15 residues. The germline V gene encodes CDR1 SGHDN and CDR2 FVKESK. Trimming left V 1 base short and J 1 base short, with 7 bases between. CDR3 bases: TGTGCCAGCAGCCAAGTGTTAGGAACTAATGAAAAACTGTTTTTT. It encodes CASSQVLGTNEKLFF. The variable domain in full, completed from reference TRBV14 and TRBJ1-4, reads EAGVTQFPSHSVIEKGQTVTLRCDPISGHDNLYWYRRVMGKEIKFLLHFVKESKQDESGMPNNRFLAERTGGTYSTLKVQPAELEDSGVYFCASSQVLGTNEKLFFGSGTQLSVL.

This clonotype was picked up many times. V and J are TRBV3-1 and TRBJ2-3; D may be TRBD2 (6 bases). The CDR3 contains 12 residues. V was shortened by 4 bases and J by 7 bases, with 9 bases between the two germline ends. CDR1 LGHDT and CDR2 YNNKEL come from the germline V gene (reference sequence). The CDR3 sequence is CASSRGLNTQYF. The CDR3 nucleotides are TGTGCCAGCAGCCGGGGACTGAATACGCAGTATTTT.

This clonotype turned up a few times. CDR3 residues: CASREDGDTQYF. CDR3 DNA sequence: TGTGCCAGCAGAGAGGACGGAGATACGCAGTATTTT. This chain uses TRBV2 with TRBJ2-3; D is uncertain. The length of the CDR3 is 12 residues. The germline V gene has CDR1 SNHLY and CDR2 FYNNEI. The ends were cut back, 6 bases at V and 5 bases at J, with 9 bases in the middle.

This clonotype was observed a few times. The chain couples TRBV7-2 to TRBJ2-1; 11 bases fit TRBD2. CDR1 is SGHTA and CDR2 is FQGNSA in the germline V gene. The CDR3 totals 16 residues. Losses at the gene ends were 5 bases for V and 0 bases for J; bases not matched to a gene: 3. The CDR3 bases are TGTGCCAGCAGCCTTGGACTAGCGGGCTCCTACAATGAGCAGTTCTTC. The encoded protein is CASSLGLAGSYNEQFF.

V is TRBV9 and J is TRBJ2-7, with TRBD2 as a possible D gene (5 bases). Trimming left V 0 bases short and J 6 bases short, with 10 bases between. CDR1 is SGDLS and CDR2 is YYNGEE in the germline V gene. The length of the CDR3 is 13 residues. CDR3: CASSVGTEAEQYF. The DNA for the CDR3 is TGTGCCAGCAGCGTAGGGACGGAGGCCGAGCAGTACTTC.